Below are 23 T cell receptor beta chains sequenced from a single sample in a study of blood T cell repertoires in COVID-19 (dated by TCRdb to the early 2020s). Library creation used the immunoSEQ multiplex PCR assay. TCRdb mirrors the immuneACCESS table, restricted to in-frame sequences. Some clones are absent from its copies; in checked studies, under half trace to an unresolved V gene, and the reason for the others is unknown. The sample table shows approximately 250,000 clones, and 80% to 90% are seen once. The biggest ten clones account for 10% to 15% of the sample. Sequencing was carried out using peripheral blood. All receptors derive from a woman in her 70s with COVID-19, enrolled during active disease.

Here the CDR3 reads CATSIQGLRNTEAFF. The CDR3 DNA reads as TGTGCCACCAGTATCCAGGGTCTGAGGAACACTGAAGCTTTCTTT. The chain links TRBV15 to TRBJ1-1, with D perhaps matching TRBD1 (5 bases). Germline V gene sequence: CDR1 LNHNV, CDR2 YYDKDF (reference sequence). The CDR3 is 15 amino acids. V gave up 6 bases and J gave up 1 base, with 15 bases separating them.

V usage is TRBV18 and J usage is TRBJ1-6; TRBD1 matches at 7 bases. The CDR3 covers 16 residues. Unmatched junction bases numbered 9, after V lost 3 bases and J lost 7 bases. Germline lookup yields CDR1 KGHSH and CDR2 LQKENI. This CDR3 reads CASSPGTVNENSPLHF. The CDR3 nucleotides are TGTGCCAGCTCACCCGGGACAGTTAATGAAAATTCACCCCTCCACTTT.

The gene calls are TRBV5-6 and TRBJ1-1; D remains unclear. The CDR3 is 14 residues long. V was cut by 4 bases and J by 1 base, with 11 bases left in between. Germline V gene lookup returns CDR1 SGHDT and CDR2 YYEEEE. The CDR3 protein is CASSVTPPNTEAFF. The CDR3 nucleotides read TGTGCCAGCAGCGTCACTCCTCCGAACACTGAAGCTTTCTTT.

To note about this clone: This specimen includes other DNA sequences encoding the same CDR3. The chain is built from TRBV5-1 and TRBJ2-3; 7 bases agree with TRBD2. CDR3 length: 15 residues. CDR1 SGHRS and CDR2 YFSETQ come from the germline V gene. V lost 2 bases, J lost 0 bases, and 3 bases stayed unmatched. In nucleotides, the CDR3 is TGCGCCAGCAGCTTAGGCGGGGGAAGCACAGATACGCAGTATTTT. This gives the protein CASSLGGGSTDTQYF.

The V call is TRBV2, the J call TRBJ2-5; 7 bases align to TRBD1. Looked up from germline, CDR1 is SNHLY and CDR2 is FYNNEI. This CDR3 has 15 residues. Trimming took 3 bases from V and 2 from J; bases not matched to a gene: 6. The CDR3 spells CASSDVPQGQETQYF. The CDR3 DNA sequence: TGTGCCAGCAGTGATGTCCCACAGGGGCAAGAGACCCAGTACTTC.

This chain joins TRBV5-1 and TRBJ2-4, with 9 bases aligning to TRBD1. This CDR3 comprises 16 residues. Germline V CDR1 and CDR2: SGHRS, YFSETQ. The J segment lost 0 bases and the V segment lost 5 bases, leaving 6 bases of the junction unmatched. The CDR3 region has the DNA TGCGCCAGCAGTTACGGACAGGGGAGAGCCAAAAACATTCAGTACTTC. Translating gives CASSYGQGRAKNIQYF. The full variable domain, with the rest looked up from reference TRBV5-1 and TRBJ2-4, is KAGVTQTPRYLIKTRGQQVTLSCSPISGHRSVSWYQQTPGQGLQFLFEYFSETQRNKGNFPGRFSGRQFSNSRSEMNVSTLELGDSALYLCASSYGQGRAKNIQYFGAGTRLSVL.

This chain connects TRBV5-1 to TRBJ1-5, with D possibly being TRBD1 (5 bases). Trimming left V 1 base short and J 10 bases short, with 15 bases between. This CDR3 comprises 14 residues. CDR1 is SGHRS, CDR2 YFSETQ, per germline. Written as DNA, the CDR3 is TGCGCCAGCAGCTTGTACGGGGGGATCAGCCCCCAGCATTTT. Amino acid sequence: CASSLYGGISPQHF. Combining the CDR3 with reference TRBV5-1 and TRBJ1-5 gives the whole variable domain KAGVTQTPRYLIKTRGQQVTLSCSPISGHRSVSWYQQTPGQGLQFLFEYFSETQRNKGNFPGRFSGRQFSNSRSEMNVSTLELGDSALYLCASSLYGGISPQHFGDGTRLSIL.

The chain's CDR3 is CASSLDSREKLFF. In DNA form, the CDR3 reads TGTGCCAGCAGTTTGGACAGTCGGGAAAAACTGTTTTTT. The J gene is TRBJ1-4, the V gene TRBV12-3 or TRBV12-4; possible D gene TRBD1, 6 bases. This CDR3 contains 13 residues. Trimming removed 3 bases from V and 8 bases from J, with 10 bases in between.

V is TRBV5-1 and J is TRBJ1-3, with D maybe TRBD1 (5 bases). The CDR3 covers 15 residues. Trimming left V 2 bases short and J 0 bases short, with 9 bases between. In germline, CDR1 is SGHRS, CDR2 YFSETQ. The CDR3 reads CASSFTGNSGNTIYF. The CDR3 nucleotides read TGCGCCAGCAGCTTTACAGGTAACTCTGGAAACACCATATATTTT.

The J gene is TRBJ1-1, the V gene TRBV5-1, with D tentatively TRBD1 (5 bases). V was clipped by 3 bases and J by 5 bases, with 14 bases between them. Germline V gene sequence: CDR1 SGHRS, CDR2 YFSETQ. The CDR3 is 14 residues long. The CDR3 sequence: CASSSNGGETEAFF. The CDR3 DNA is TGCGCCAGCAGCTCCAACGGGGGTGAAACTGAAGCTTTCTTT.

V and J are TRBV6-2 or TRBV6-3 and TRBJ2-7, with TRBD2 matching over 15 bases. CDR1 is MNHEY, CDR2 SVGEGT, per germline. The V segment lost 6 bases and the J segment 2 bases; nucleotides outside the gene matches: 8. This CDR3 has 17 amino acids. The CDR3 coding sequence is TGTGCCAGCAGCCGGACTAGCGGGGGGGCCAGGACCTACGAGCAGTACTTC. Its protein is CASSRTSGGARTYEQYF.

This clone was observed a single time. The chain links TRBV19 to TRBJ2-7; possible D gene TRBD2, 5 bases. Trimming cost V 9 bases and J 6 bases, with 18 bases left between them. Germline CDR1 LNHDA, CDR2 SQIVND (reference sequence). This CDR3 has 13 residues. The CDR3 nucleotides are TGTGCCAGACACTCGGACTCACCCAGCGAGCAGTACTTC. Its protein is CARHSDSPSEQYF.

The chain combines TRBV24-1 with TRBJ2-7; tentatively, D is TRBD2 (6 bases). CDR3 length equals 13 residues. Looked up from germline, CDR1 is KGHDR and CDR2 is SFDVKD. Trimming took off 3 bases at V and 3 bases at J, with 8 bases between the two ends. The CDR3 nucleotides are TGTGCCACCAGTGATGGGCGGGACTACGAGCAGTACTTC. Protein product: CATSDGRDYEQYF.

The chain uses TRBV7-2 and TRBJ1-1; TRBD1 matches 10 bases. CDR3 length equals 18 residues. Per germline, CDR1 SGHTA and CDR2 FQGNSA. Losses at the gene ends were 1 base for V and 4 bases for J; bases not matched to a gene: 12. This chain's CDR3 is CASSLGPQRTGGATEAFF. As DNA, the CDR3 is TGTGCCAGCAGCTTAGGTCCCCAAAGGACAGGGGGTGCCACTGAAGCTTTCTTT.

The V and J genes are TRBV9 and TRBJ2-3; TRBD1 might be the D (5 bases). Germline V gene data show CDR1 as SGDLS and CDR2 as YYNGEE. The ends were cut back, 0 bases at V and 3 bases at J, with 11 bases in the middle. The CDR3 has 15 residues. DNA for the CDR3: TGTGCCAGCAGCGTAGAAGGGGTAGGAACAGATACGCAGTATTTT. Amino acid sequence: CASSVEGVGTDTQYF.

The chain couples TRBV28 to TRBJ1-3; 9 nucleotides agree with TRBD1. V lost 3 bases, J lost 6 bases, and 9 bases stayed unmatched. This CDR3 has 16 residues. Per the germline V gene, CDR1 is MDHEN and CDR2 is SYDVKM. The DNA of the CDR3 is TGTGCCAGCAGTTTTGCCCGGGACAGGGCGGAAAACACCATATATTTT. This sequence encodes CASSFARDRAENTIYF.

The chain couples TRBV30 to TRBJ1-6; D is uncertain. Germline CDR1 is GTSNPN and CDR2 is SVGIG (reference sequence). With 1 base removed from V and 4 bases from J, the gap between germline ends came to 5 bases. The CDR3 length is 13 residues. CDR3 in amino acids: CAWSEEYNSPLHF. CDR3 coding DNA: TGTGCCTGGAGTGAAGAGTATAATTCACCCCTCCACTTT.

The chain carries TRBV5-6 and TRBJ1-5; TRBD1 matches 7 bases. The CDR3 is 15 residues long. The V and J ends lost 4 bases and 4 bases, in that order; junction bases with no gene match: 8. CDR1 and CDR2 from the germline V gene are SGHDT and YYEEEE. CDR3 loop: CASSSWTGPNQPQHF. The CDR3 DNA reads as TGTGCCAGCAGCAGCTGGACAGGACCTAATCAGCCCCAGCATTTT. Using reference TRBV5-6 and TRBJ1-5 for the parts outside the CDR3, the full variable domain is DAGVTQSPTHLIKTRGQQVTLRCSPKSGHDTVSWYQQALGQGPQFIFQYYEEEERQRGNFPDRFSGHQFPNYSSELNVNALLLGDSALYLCASSSWTGPNQPQHFGDGTRLSIL.

The chain couples TRBV7-2 to TRBJ2-5, with TRBD1 matching over 7 bases. Unmatched junction bases numbered 11, after V lost 8 bases and J lost 5 bases. The length of the CDR3 is 14 residues. Germline V CDR1 and CDR2: SGHTA, FQGNSA. The CDR3 sequence: CASGEDRVLETQYF. CDR3 bases: TGTGCCAGCGGGGAAGACAGGGTCCTTGAGACCCAGTACTTC.

The CDR3 nucleotides are TGTGCCACCAGTGAGGCGGGGCCCAATGAAAAACTGTTTTTT. It translates to CATSEAGPNEKLFF. J is TRBJ1-4 and V is TRBV24-1; D perhaps matches TRBD1 (5 bases). This CDR3 is built from 14 residues. The V and J ends lost 4 bases and 5 bases respectively, with 10 bases between them. Germline lookup yields CDR1 KGHDR and CDR2 SFDVKD.

The chain recombines TRBV24-1 with TRBJ1-2; D is possibly TRBD1 (5 bases). V lost 5 bases to trimming and J lost 1 base, with 7 bases between them. Germline values: CDR1 KGHDR, CDR2 SFDVKD. The CDR3 has 13 amino acids. In DNA form, the CDR3 reads TGTGCCACCAGTGGAGACAGTAACTATGGCTACACCTTC. It translates to CATSGDSNYGYTF.

This chain connects TRBV19 to TRBJ2-5; 9 bases line up with TRBD1. This CDR3 is built from 15 residues. Germline CDR1 and CDR2: LNHDA and SQIVND (reference sequence). V was clipped by 6 bases and J by 2 bases; unmatched bases: 7. CDR3 amino acids: CASRRETGGQETQYF. DNA of the CDR3: TGTGCCAGTAGGAGGGAGACAGGGGGGCAAGAGACCCAGTACTTC.

J is TRBJ1-2 and V is TRBV5-1, with TRBD1 matching 7 bases. The germline V gene has CDR1 SGHRS and CDR2 YFSETQ. Germline trimming cut 0 bases from V and 2 bases from J; bases unmatched to any gene: 4. The CDR3 consists of 15 residues. CDR3 sequence: CASSLAGQENYGYTF. The DNA of the CDR3 is TGCGCCAGCAGCTTGGCCGGACAGGAGAACTATGGCTACACCTTC. The whole variable domain, filled in from reference TRBV5-1 and TRBJ1-2, reads KAGVTQTPRYLIKTRGQQVTLSCSPISGHRSVSWYQQTPGQGLQFLFEYFSETQRNKGNFPGRFSGRQFSNSRSEMNVSTLELGDSALYLCASSLAGQENYGYTFGSGTRLTVV.